This passage covers 21 T cell receptor beta chains from one sample sequenced in a study of T cell responses to AZD1222 COVID-19 vaccine. Measured with immunoSEQ multiplex PCR; TCRdb has only the in-frame clones, and not every one. The sample consists of approximately 110,000 clones, 90% to 95% of them appearing once. The specimen was peripheral blood, collected on day 0 of AZD1222 vaccination. The source is an adult in good health.

The chain has TRBV2 and TRBJ2-2; D is perhaps TRBD2 (5 bases). Germline V gene sequence: CDR1 SNHLY, CDR2 FYNNEI. The CDR3 has 15 residues. The V end was cut by 3 bases, the J end by 6 bases, with 14 bases between. DNA of the CDR3: TGTGCCAGCAGTGATACGGAGGAGCTGGCCGGGGAGCTGTTTTTT. Amino acid sequence: CASSDTEELAGELFF.

This chain connects TRBV11-2 to TRBJ2-1; 10 nucleotides line up with TRBD1. CDR1 and CDR2 (germline): SGHAT, FQNNGV. J was trimmed by 7 bases and V by 1 base; bases with no gene match: 4. The CDR3 contains 15 residues. The DNA for the CDR3 is TGTGCCAGCAGCTTAGTGTCGGGACAGGGGAATGAGCAGTTCTTC. Translating gives CASSLVSGQGNEQFF.

The V gene is TRBV29-1, the J gene TRBJ2-5, with a possible D match to TRBD2 (6 bases). Germline V gene lookup returns CDR1 SQVTM and CDR2 ANQGSEA. This CDR3 spans 13 amino acids. V lost 7 bases and J lost 2, with 14 bases in between. CDR3 in DNA: TGCAGCGCCGAGACTAGGTGGCAAGAGACCCAGTACTTC. It codes for CSAETRWQETQYF.

This chain joins TRBV11-3 and TRBJ1-2; TRBD1 agrees at 8 bases. The CDR3 spans 15 residues. Germline V gene sequence: CDR1 SGHNT, CDR2 YENEEA. V lost 4 bases to trimming and J lost 8 bases; unmatched junction nucleotides: 12. The CDR3 sequence: CASSSSGQGRVGYTF. Here the CDR3 DNA reads TGTGCCAGCAGCTCCTCAGGACAGGGAAGAGTAGGCTACACCTTC.

The chain is built from TRBV5-4 and TRBJ2-5; perhaps D is TRBD1 or TRBD2 (6 bases each). This CDR3 region has 14 residues. Between the trimmed V and J ends, which lost 5 bases and 4 bases, there was a span of 15 bases. Germline CDR1 and CDR2: SGHNT and YYREEE (reference sequence). The CDR3 DNA sequence: TGTGCCAGCAGTCTTTTCGGGGGCGGAGAGACCCAGTACTTC. As protein: CASSLFGGGETQYF.

This chain connects TRBV2 to TRBJ2-5; TRBD2 aligns across 9 bases. The trim removed 7 bases at V and 5 bases at J, leaving 8 bases unmatched. The CDR3 consists of 14 residues. CDR1 is SNHLY and CDR2 is FYNNEI in the germline V gene. The chain's CDR3 is CASIPGLAFETQYF. The CDR3 DNA sequence: TGTGCCAGCATTCCGGGACTAGCTTTCGAGACCCAGTACTTC.

This clone was detected once. The chain carries TRBV19 and TRBJ2-7; 10 nucleotides agree with TRBD1. CDR1 and CDR2 (germline): LNHDA, SQIVND (reference sequence). There are 14 residues in the CDR3. J lost 5 bases, V lost 5 bases, and 6 bases had no gene match. CDR3 bases: TGTGCCAGTAGTTCTGGACAGGGGGTGAACGAGCAGTACTTC. It encodes CASSSGQGVNEQYF.

This chain links TRBV12-3 or TRBV12-4 with TRBJ1-6; D gene unclear. CDR3 length equals 12 residues. V lost 6 bases and J 7 bases, leaving 7 bases between the germline ends. CDR3: CASRQPNSPLHF. CDR3 nucleotides: TGTGCCAGCAGGCAGCCGAATTCACCCCTCCACTTT.

The genes are TRBV7-9 and TRBJ1-2; the D is unclear. CDR3 length: 13 residues. CDR1 is SEHNR, CDR2 FQNEAQ, per germline (reference sequence). V was shortened by 5 bases and J by 4 bases, with 11 bases between the two germline ends. CDR3 in DNA: TGTGCCAGCAGCCCACCCGAGAGCTATGGCTACACCTTC. Amino acid sequence: CASSPPESYGYTF.

The chain is built from TRBV27 and TRBJ1-4, with a possible D match to TRBD1 (6 bases). Trimming took 2 bases from V and 4 from J, leaving 17 bases between them. The CDR3 has 17 residues. Per the germline V gene, CDR1 is MNHEY and CDR2 is SMNVEV (reference sequence). CDR3 coding DNA: TGTGCCAGCAGTTTAACCCTAAGCGACAGGCGTAATGAAAAACTGTTTTTT. Translated, it gives CASSLTLSDRRNEKLFF.

V and J are TRBV28 and TRBJ1-1; D not resolved. The germline V and J ends were trimmed by 5 bases and 6 bases, with 16 bases remaining between them. The CDR3 is 14 residues long. CDR1 MDHEN and CDR2 SYDVKM come from the germline V gene. The CDR3 protein is CASSQSKEVAEAFF. DNA for the CDR3: TGTGCCAGCAGTCAGAGCAAGGAGGTCGCTGAAGCTTTCTTT.

CDR3 sequence (DNA): TGTGCCAGTAGCCTTACCGGGACGATGAACACTGAAGCTTTCTTT. As protein: CASSLTGTMNTEAFF. J is TRBJ1-1 and V is TRBV19, with TRBD1 as a possible D gene (5 bases). This CDR3 region has 15 residues. The V end was cut by 6 bases, the J end by 0 bases, with 14 bases between. Germline CDR1 reads LNHDA; CDR2 reads SQIVND (reference sequence). Variable domain in full (rest from reference TRBV19 and TRBJ1-1): DGGITQSPKYLFRKEGQNVTLSCEQNLNHDAMYWYRQDPGQGLRLIYYSQIVNDFQKGDIAEGYSVSREKKESFPLTVTSAQKNPTAFYLCASSLTGTMNTEAFFGQGTRLTVV.

This clone was recorded once. The chain is built from TRBV6-1 and TRBJ2-2, with D uncertain. The CDR3 runs 14 residues. V was shortened by 3 bases and J by 6 bases, with 11 bases between the two germline ends. Germline CDR1 MNHNS, CDR2 SASEGT. The CDR3 sequence is CASSDRNKAGELFF. CDR3 in DNA: TGTGCCAGCAGTGACCGCAATAAGGCCGGGGAGCTGTTTTTT.

This clone was recorded once. The chain carries TRBV5-8 and TRBJ2-3; 13 bases are shared with TRBD2. Germline V CDR1 and CDR2: SGHTS, YDEGEE. V lost 2 bases and J lost 11; bases outside the gene matches: 5. This CDR3 comprises 14 residues. CDR3 DNA sequence: TGTGCCAGCAGCTTCCGGACTAGCGGGGGAGGGCAGTATTTT. Its translation is CASSFRTSGGGQYF.

This clone was seen just once. The chain carries TRBV4-3 and TRBJ1-2, with a tentative D call TRBD1 (6 bases). CDR3 size: 16 residues. Between the trimmed V and J ends, which lost 0 bases and 8 bases, there was a span of 19 bases. Per germline, CDR1 LGHNA and CDR2 YSLEER. CDR3 DNA sequence: TGCGCCAGCAGCCAAGAACGGGGGCCGTTGCCCGGGGGCTACACCTTC. Protein product: CASSQERGPLPGGYTF.

The chain carries TRBV3-1 (or the pseudogene TRBV3-2) and TRBJ1-2; unclear D gene. Trimming left V 1 base short and J 7 bases short, with 7 bases between. This CDR3 contains 12 residues. Germline lookup yields CDR1 LGHDT and CDR2 YNNKEL (reference sequence). In DNA form, the CDR3 reads TGTGCCAGCAGCCAAGGGGAAACTGGCTACACCTTC. This codes for CASSQGETGYTF.

The V gene is TRBV6-5, the J gene TRBJ2-1; 9 positions match TRBD1. CDR3 size: 15 residues. Losses at the gene ends were 6 bases for V and 6 bases for J; bases not matched to a gene: 9. CDR1 is MNHEY, CDR2 SVGAGI, per germline. This chain's CDR3 is CASSVTGTGSNEQFF. The DNA for the CDR3 is TGTGCCAGCAGCGTAACCGGGACAGGGAGCAATGAGCAGTTCTTC.

A single count supports this clone. This sequence joins TRBV9 and TRBJ2-3; perhaps TRBD1 as D (6 bases). CDR1 is SGDLS and CDR2 is YYNGEE in the germline V gene. Trimming left V 6 bases short and J 0 bases short, with 8 bases between. The CDR3 spans 13 residues. The CDR3 spells CASTRGSTDTQYF. The CDR3 DNA sequence: TGTGCCAGCACCAGGGGAAGCACAGATACGCAGTATTTT.

V and J are TRBV6-5 and TRBJ2-7, with D possibly being TRBD1 (5 bases). The germline V and J ends were trimmed by 2 bases and 2 bases, with 10 bases remaining between them. The CDR3 is 14 amino acids. Germline CDR1 MNHEY, CDR2 SVGAGI. The CDR3 nucleotides are TGTGCCAGCAGTTACGGGGTGGACACCTACGAGCAGTACTTC. Its translation is CASSYGVDTYEQYF.

This clone was picked up one time. The chain couples TRBV29-1 to TRBJ2-1, with TRBD2 identical over 11 bases. Trimming removed 8 bases from V and 7 bases from J; junction bases left unmatched: 7. The CDR3 spans 13 residues. Germline V gene data show CDR1 as SQVTM and CDR2 as ANQGSEA. The CDR3 sequence: CSQTSGRWNEQFF. The CDR3, as DNA: TGCAGCCAAACTAGCGGGAGATGGAATGAGCAGTTCTTC.

This chain connects TRBV6-5 to TRBJ1-2; D is unclear. Trimming took 0 bases from V and 0 from J, leaving 8 bases between them. This CDR3 is built from 15 residues. Germline CDR1 and CDR2: MNHEY and SVGAGI. The CDR3 nucleotides read TGTGCCAGCAGTTACTCGCAGGACTCTAACTATGGCTACACCTTC. This translates into CASSYSQDSNYGYTF.